Here is one T cell receptor beta chain with its context. The CDR3 runs 14 residues. V lost 0 bases, J lost 5 bases, and 10 bases lay in between. Germline values: CDR1 SGHRS, CDR2 YFSETQ. TCRdb processed the RT-PCR reads anew with MiXCR; each CDR3 protein has one entry. The sample lists 650,000 to 800,000 distinct CDR3 sequences, 14% occurring once. The sequencing sample was made of memory CD4+ T cells from blood. The receptor comes from a female donor in good health, serving as a healthy control. J is TRBJ2-3 and V is TRBV5-1; unclear D gene. The CDR3 DNA is TGCGCCAGCAGCTTGGTGCCCTGGGGAGATACGCAGTATTTT. Residues: CASSLVPWGDTQYF.